This T cell receptor beta chain was recorded in a study of blood T cells in healthy people across ages (dated by TCRdb to about 2015). Concerning the study at large: Template switching captured roughly one uniquely barcoded TCR beta cDNA molecule per two T cells in model experiments. Age-related changes in TCR beta repertoire diversity were measured in the study by deep sequencing normalized with unique cDNA molecular identifiers. The donors were divided into four age groups: young (average approximately 17 years), middle-aged (about 40), aged (about 60) and long-lived (about 79). Two additional independent replicas of 1 million unique cDNA reads from the same blood draw were analyzed for two donors (one aged 18 to 30 and one aged 80 or older).

To prepare the library, 5' RACE was applied. Sequencing relied on an Illumina HiSeq 2500. A second PCR of about 6 to 12 cycles was performed with a sample-barcoded 5' primer and a J-beta primer mix. A template-switch 5' adaptor carrying 12 random nucleotides introduced a unique molecular identifier onto each TCR beta cDNA molecule. At least 2.5 million CDR3-containing paired-end reads were obtained from each sample. First-strand cDNA synthesis was performed from all RNA using the Mint cDNA synthesis kit, with priming by a TRBC-specific oligonucleotide. Following uracil-DNA glycosylase treatment, a first 18-cycle PCR with universal primers M1SS and BC2_uni_R was performed on all cDNA. For the original study's pipeline: Normalization of each sample was performed by random selection of 1 million high-quality reads, each carrying a distinct molecular identifier. Reads sharing molecular identifiers were discarded rather than binned into consensus sequences. MiTCR, set to a Q25 quality threshold and the strictest error-elimination algorithm, was used for CDR3 identification, clonotype clustering and error correction. A nonparametric unseen species model using Euler transformation provided a lower-bound estimate of total TCR beta diversity. The raw public reads went through TCRdb reprocessing: fastp at Q25, MiXCR clone calling, in-frame beta chains kept. CDR3 protein duplicates are merged, each entry listing the most common genes and DNA. What appears here as the V and J calls and clone size reflects TCRdb's work, not the paper's. Counted in this sample were more than 900,000 distinct CDR3 sequences; roughly 29% of them appeared once. The ten most abundant clones make up 9.5% to 13% of the sample.

What the study reported, not specific to this receptor: Total diversity estimates from one million sequenced T cells were considered lower bounds and underestimates. The long-lived group showed more naive CD4+ T cells, fewer expanded clones and increased TCR diversity than the aged group, suggesting age selection. As age increased, observed TCR beta diversity per million T cells dropped in a roughly linear way, and a significant reduction was already evident by age about 36. Since profiling was done on bulk unsorted PBMCs, naive and antigen-experienced compartments could not be conclusively compared. Donor CMV infection status was unknown, potentially confounding age-related changes in expanded clonotypes. The percentage of naive T cells measured by flow cytometry correlated strongly with observed TCR beta diversity.

CDR1 SQVTM and CDR2 ANQGSEA are derived from the germline V gene. Measured from the cysteine to the phenylalanine, the CDR3 is 16 residues long. Only CDR3 DNA is held: 48 bases, read in frame from base 1. Compared with germline, V lacks 2 bases and J lacks 0 bases; bases without a gene match: 4. Systemically healthy Caucasian individuals from Russia, approximately 39 in total and aged roughly 6 to 100 years, were included as donors. Around 9.8 milliliters of peripheral blood were collected from each donor into EDTA-treated Vacutainer tubes. PBMCs were isolated by Ficoll-Paque density-gradient centrifugation, with at least 6 million obtained per sample. Trizol reagent was used to extract total RNA from PBMCs, with at least 5 micrograms per sample. For every donor, an aliquot of PBMCs went through flow cytometry to measure the percentages of naive CD45RAhigh/CD27high T cells. As regards this clonotype: Its antigen has not been determined. Base qualities are not recorded, but no much larger clone differs from it by a single base.

Separately, the same data were catalogued under a study of T cells of mothers and their children. The second study, in turn, reports: The donors were nine systemically healthy Caucasian individuals, made up of three mothers and their six children. cDNA synthesis used all of the extracted RNA, with approximately 1.4 ug of RNA in each 15 ul reaction. Sample barcodes and 2-4 random nucleotides were added via the M1S primer in the second PCR. Each mother yielded over 8.5 million TCR beta CDR3 reads and each child 3 million or so reads. Thymic selection shapes the output of TCR recombination in a similar way in related and unrelated pairs, and inherited differences have a minor effect. Normalized repertoire overlap was always found to be slightly, but never significantly, higher in related mother-child pairs than in unrelated mother-child pairs. No persistent microchimeric T cell clones were found, with a detection sensitivity of roughly 92 clones per million clonotypes. In the study, deep NGS was used to compare the TCR beta repertoires of mothers and children, and features distinguishing related mother-child pairs from unrelated individuals were sought. On average, the children were roughly 11 +/- 4 years old, while the mothers were about 40 +/- 4 years old. After adapters were ligated using NEBNext reagents, the libraries underwent 100+100 nt paired-end sequencing on an Illumina HiSeq 2000. Mother and child libraries were prepared a month apart and sequenced in separate runs to prevent cross-contamination. Between about 500,000 and 2,100,000 distinct TCR beta clonotypes were identified per donor. Naive TCR beta clonotypes were estimated from low-frequency clonotypes matched to each donor's FACS-determined naive share, without sorting.

The sequencing sample was made of blood. The clonotype was recovered from a middle-aged woman in good health. The chain is assembled from TRBV29-1 and TRBJ1-1; 12 bases in between match TRBD1. This receptor carries the CDR3 CSVELGQGALNTEAFF. The bases read TGCAGCGTTGAATTGGGACAGGGGGCCTTGAACACTGAAGCTTTCTTT.